What follows describes a single T cell receptor beta chain. This sample is part of a study of blood T cell repertoires in COVID-19. Study overall: Italy, Spain and the United States were the sources of the convalescent and acute COVID-19 samples. From T cells, B-cell-depleted T cells, or PBMCs came the material, which was cDNA or gDNA.

This CDR3 has 14 amino acids. The V gene lost 6 bases and the J gene lost 0 bases, with 11 bases spanning the gap. CDR1 and CDR2 from the germline V gene are LNHDA and SQIVND (reference sequence). In the original processing: Amplification with reference gene primers provided the estimates of nucleated cell counts. Some clones are missing from TCRdb's copy, which holds only in-frame ones; the method was immunoSEQ multiplex PCR. Clone size and V and J calls were adopted from that table, with D and trimming inferred from the DNA. The table shows approximately 61,000 clones, with approximately 79% occurring only once.

Material for sequencing was peripheral blood. This rearrangement joins TRBV19 to TRBJ1-1; the D is unclear. The TCR sequence derives from a woman in her 70s with acute or convalescent COVID-19. The CDR3 bases are TGTGCCAGTAGGCGGTTGGAGCTGAACACTGAAGCTTTCTTT. Amino acids: CASRRLELNTEAFF.